These 4 T cell receptor beta chains were sequenced from one sample in a study of cytotoxic CD8 clonotypes in ibrutinib-treated CLL. Sequencing was performed with immunoSEQ multiplex PCR; in TCRdb, only in-frame clones are kept and a portion is missing. Of 45,000 to 65,000 clones detected, less than 85% appear once; the ten largest clones hold around 20%. Here the sequenced sample was PBMCs, taken after 24 months of ibrutinib treatment. These receptor sequences come from a human donor with chronic lymphocytic leukemia.

The rearrangement links TRBV5-1 to TRBJ2-7; 12 nucleotides line up with TRBD1. With 4 bases clipped from V and 7 bases from J, the junction kept 15 bases outside the gene matches. Germline-derived CDR1 and CDR2 are SGHRS and YFSETQ. This CDR3 is built from 17 residues. In DNA, the CDR3 is TGCGCCAGCAGCCCCTTTTCCCCGGGACAGGGGGCGAGTGAGCAGTACTTC. Protein product: CASSPFSPGQGASEQYF.

The gene calls are TRBV2 and TRBJ2-7; 7 nucleotides agree with TRBD2. CDR3 length: 14 amino acids. The trim removed 8 bases at V and 1 base at J, leaving 8 bases unmatched. CDR1 is SNHLY, CDR2 FYNNEI, per germline. The CDR3 DNA reads as TGTGCCAGCCCGCCTGGGGAGGGTTCCTACGAGCAGTACTTC. Translated, it gives CASPPGEGSYEQYF.

CDR3 amino acids: CASSPLAGGIPSKNIQYF. The CDR3 DNA follows: TGTGCCAGCTCACCACTAGCGGGAGGGATTCCGTCCAAAAACATTCAGTACTTC. J is TRBJ2-4 and V is TRBV18; 11 bases are shared with TRBD2. The CDR3 is made up of 18 amino acids. CDR1 and CDR2 (germline): KGHSH, LQKENI. Losses at the gene ends were 1 base for V and 2 bases for J; bases not matched to a gene: 7.

The genes are TRBV7-2 and TRBJ2-3; D call uncertain. CDR3 length: 11 residues. CDR1 and CDR2 from the germline V gene are SGHTA and FQGNSA. The V gene lost 2 bases and the J gene lost 5 bases, with 2 bases spanning the gap. CDR3: CASSLRDTQYF. CDR3 DNA: TGTGCCAGCAGCTTACGAGATACGCAGTATTTT.